This entry concerns a single TCR beta chain. As to treatment: randomized to nivolumab then ipilimumab (arm A) or the reverse (arm B). DNA-damaging chemotherapy had not been given to any patient beforehand. PBMC sorting kept live CD3+CD8+ cells without CD19 or CD56. These data are taken from a study of sequential checkpoint blockade in melanoma. CDR1 is SGHAT and CDR2 is FQNNGV in the germline V gene. The CDR3 has 16 residues. V gave up 5 bases and J gave up 5 bases, with 18 bases separating them. The table came from immunoSEQ multiplex PCR; TCRdb's copy has only in-frame clones and leaves some out. This sample carries fewer than 50,000 clones, more than 70% of them seen once, and the ten largest clones take around 12%.

The specimen was CD8+ T cells sorted from blood (inferred from file names), collected from a patient given nivolumab and ipilimumab in sequence. The chain carries TRBV11-2 and TRBJ2-2; unclear D gene. This TCR derives from a human donor with melanoma. The CDR3 region has the DNA TGTGCCAGCAGCCCTTTCTCCTCCCCGGGTACCGGGGAGCTGTTTTTT. Translation gives CASSPFSSPGTGELFF.